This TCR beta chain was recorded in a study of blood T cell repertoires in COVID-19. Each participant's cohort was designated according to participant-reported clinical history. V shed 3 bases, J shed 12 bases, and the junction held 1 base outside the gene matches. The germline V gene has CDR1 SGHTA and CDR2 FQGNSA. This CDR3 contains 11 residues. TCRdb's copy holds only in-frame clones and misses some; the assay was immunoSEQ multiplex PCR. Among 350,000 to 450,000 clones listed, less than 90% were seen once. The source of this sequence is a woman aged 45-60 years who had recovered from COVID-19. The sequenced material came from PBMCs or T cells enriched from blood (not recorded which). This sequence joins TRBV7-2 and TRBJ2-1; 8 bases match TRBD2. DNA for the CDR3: TGTGCCAGCAGCTTCCGGGGGGGGCAGTTCTTC. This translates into CASSFRGGQFF.